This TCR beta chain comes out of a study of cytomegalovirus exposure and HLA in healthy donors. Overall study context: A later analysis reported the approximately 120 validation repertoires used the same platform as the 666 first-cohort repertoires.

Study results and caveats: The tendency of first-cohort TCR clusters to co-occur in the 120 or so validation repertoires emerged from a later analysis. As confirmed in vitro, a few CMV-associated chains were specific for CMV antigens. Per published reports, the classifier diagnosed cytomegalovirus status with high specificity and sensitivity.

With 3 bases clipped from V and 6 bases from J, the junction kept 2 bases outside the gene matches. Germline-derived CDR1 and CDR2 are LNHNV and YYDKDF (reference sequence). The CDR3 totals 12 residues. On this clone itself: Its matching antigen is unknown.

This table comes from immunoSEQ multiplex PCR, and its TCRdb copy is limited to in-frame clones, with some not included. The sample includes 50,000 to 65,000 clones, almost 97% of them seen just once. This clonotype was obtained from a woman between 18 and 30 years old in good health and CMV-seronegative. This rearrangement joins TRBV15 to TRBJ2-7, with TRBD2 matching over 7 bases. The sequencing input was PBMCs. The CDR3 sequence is CATSSWGGEQYF. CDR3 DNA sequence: TGTGCCACCAGCAGTTGGGGGGGCGAGCAGTACTTC.